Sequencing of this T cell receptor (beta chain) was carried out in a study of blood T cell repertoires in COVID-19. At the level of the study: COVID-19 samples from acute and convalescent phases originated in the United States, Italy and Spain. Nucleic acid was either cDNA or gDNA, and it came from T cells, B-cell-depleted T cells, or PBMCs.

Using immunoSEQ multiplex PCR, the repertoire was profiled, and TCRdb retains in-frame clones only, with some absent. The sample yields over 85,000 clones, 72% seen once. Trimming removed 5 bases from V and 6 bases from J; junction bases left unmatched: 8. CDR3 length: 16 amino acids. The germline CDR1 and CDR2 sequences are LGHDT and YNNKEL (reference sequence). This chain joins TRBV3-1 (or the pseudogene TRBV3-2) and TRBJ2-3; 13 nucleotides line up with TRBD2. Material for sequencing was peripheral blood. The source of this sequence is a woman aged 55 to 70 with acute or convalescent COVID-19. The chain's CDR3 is CASSSGTTSGGDTQYF. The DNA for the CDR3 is TGTGCCAGCAGCTCAGGGACGACTAGCGGGGGGGATACGCAGTATTTT.